A single sample gave rise to the 9 T cell receptor beta chains below, sequenced in a study of blood T cells in healthy people across ages. Primers used in a second PCR of roughly 6 to 11 cycles were a sample-barcoded 5' primer and a J-beta primer mix. TCRdb called the 5' RACE reads again in MiXCR, with one record for every CDR3 protein. The sample carries just under 900,000 distinct CDR3 sequences, more than 25% recorded once. Specimen: blood. All receptors derive from an elderly woman in good health.

This clonotype was recorded a few times. The chain has TRBV6-2 or TRBV6-3 and TRBJ1-1, with unresolved D. Trimming stripped 7 bases from V and 0 bases from J, with 12 bases between. The CDR3 is made up of 14 amino acids. The germline CDR1 and CDR2 sequences are MNHEY and SVGEGT. The CDR3 DNA follows: TGTGCCAGCAAATCTCCGAATCTGAACACTGAAGCTTTCTTT. As protein: CASKSPNLNTEAFF.

A remark on this clonotype: A read error may be the cause here, since a much bigger clone is one base away. The chain uses TRBV20-1 and TRBJ2-5; 7 nucleotides line up with TRBD2. After removal of 6 bases from V and 12 bases from J, the junction contained 25 bases not matched to a gene. This CDR3 has 16 amino acids. Germline V gene data show CDR1 as DFQATT and CDR2 as SNEGSKA (reference sequence). CDR3 DNA: TGCAGTGCCGCCGGGAACAGTGGGCTAGCGGTCCGTATTGAGTACTTC. It codes for CSAAGNSGLAVRIEYF.

The genes are TRBV6-2 or TRBV6-3 and TRBJ2-2; D is ambiguous. The CDR3 runs 14 residues. Germline assignment: CDR1 MNHEY and CDR2 SVGEGT. V dropped 6 bases and J dropped 3 bases, with 11 bases sitting between them. CDR3 residues: CASSDTTYTGELFF. In DNA, the CDR3 is TGTGCCAGCAGCGACACAACATACACCGGGGAGCTGTTTTTT.

The rearrangement joins TRBV19 to TRBJ1-5; unclear D gene. Germline V gives CDR1 LNHDA, CDR2 SQIVND (reference sequence). V shed 4 bases and J shed 5 bases, with 12 bases lying between them. This CDR3 has 14 residues. The CDR3 spells CASSTRPTHQPQHF. Here the CDR3 DNA reads TGTGCCAGTAGTACCAGGCCCACCCATCAGCCCCAGCATTTT.

V gene TRBV11-2 combines with J gene TRBJ2-5; no definite D call. Judging by the DNA end, TRBJ2-1 fits better; the J call may be wrong. Germline V CDR1 and CDR2: SGHAT, FQNNGV. CDR3 length: 14 amino acids. The CDR3 region has the DNA TGTGCCAGCAGCTTAGCGGGCAGTCAAGAGACCCAGTTCTTC. It is translated as CASSLAGSQETQFF.

The rearrangement uses TRBV5-1 and TRBJ1-2; D possibly corresponds to TRBD1 (5 bases). The V end was cut by 0 bases, the J end by 10 bases, with 13 bases between. Germline V gene data show CDR1 as SGHRS and CDR2 as YFSETQ. The CDR3 is 13 residues long. The CDR3 sequence is CASSLGAPGDYTF. The CDR3 nucleotides are TGCGCCAGCAGCTTGGGGGCCCCGGGGGACTACACCTTC.

This clonotype was seen ten or more times. The genes are TRBV12-3 or TRBV12-4 and TRBJ1-6, with TRBD1 matching over 7 bases. J gave up 4 bases and V 6 bases, and 3 bases lay outside the gene matches. This CDR3 region has 14 residues. For the CDR3, the DNA is TGTGCCAGCAGGGTACAGGGGTATAATTCACCCCTCCACTTT. Amino acid sequence: CASRVQGYNSPLHF.

A note on this clonotype: A much larger clone sits a single nucleotide away, making a read error possible. The genes are TRBV10-3 and TRBJ2-5; possibly TRBD1 or TRBD2 for D (5 bases each). With the DNA end fitting TRBJ2-7 better, the J assignment may be wrong. Germline loops: CDR1 ENHRY, CDR2 SYGVKD. The CDR3 has 12 residues. The CDR3 reads CAMGTGNYEQYF. Written as DNA, the CDR3 is TGTGCCATGGGGACCGGTAATTACGAGCAGTACTTC.

The chain employs TRBV30 and TRBJ1-4, with D uncertain. Deletions cut 0 bases from V and 4 bases from J, with 9 bases between. CDR1 and CDR2 from the germline V gene are GTSNPN and SVGIG (reference sequence). The CDR3 sequence is 14 residues long. The CDR3, as DNA: TGTGCCTGGAGTGTTTGGCAAGTTAATGAAAAACTGTTTTTT. It translates to CAWSVWQVNEKLFF.